These T cell receptor beta chains were read from a single sample in a study of regulatory T cells in long-lasting Graves disease. TCRdb independently ran MiXCR on the multiplex PCR reads; one entry per CDR3 protein. The sample includes over 350,000 distinct CDR3 sequences, more than 20% of them seen just once. Specimen: peripheral blood mononuclear cells (PBMCs), collected when the disease was refractory, from a patient treated with antithyroid drugs. Receptor source: a female donor with Graves disease. Each CDR3 is given with its conserved first and last residue. Each record gives: D gene, J gene, clone size, V gene, CDR3 protein, CDR3 DNA. The D gene is left open where the match is weak. Clone size is shown for a subset of rows, as once, few, many or a class of expanded clone.

-,TRBJ1-1,once,TRBV19,CASSIRGWTEAFF,TGTGCCAGTAGTATACGGGGTTGGACTGAAGCTTTCTTT
-,TRBJ2-5,-,TRBV30,CAWSVWGAETQYF,TGTGCCTGGAGTGTCTGGGGGGCGGAGACCCAGTACTTC
TRBD1,TRBJ2-2,few,TRBV10-2,CASTRQGMMTGELFF,TGCGCCAGCACCCGACAGGGTATGATGACCGGGGAGCTGTTTTTT
TRBD2,TRBJ2-5,many,TRBV5-4,CASSLGKLAGGKETQYF,TGTGCCAGCAGCTTGGGGAAACTAGCGGGAGGGAAAGAGACCCAGTACTTC
TRBD1,TRBJ2-7,-,TRBV7-8,CASSLNWGGTGDEQYF,TGTGCCAGCAGCTTAAATTGGGGCGGGACAGGGGACGAGCAGTACTTC
-,TRBJ2-7,few,TRBV6-2/TRBV6-3,CASSPYPYEQYF,TGTGCCAGCAGTCCCTACCCCTACGAGCAGTACTTC
-,TRBJ1-1,many,TRBV27,CASSFRYGEAFF,TGTGCCAGCAGTTTTAGGTACGGAGAAGCTTTCTTT
TRBD1,TRBJ1-4,-,TRBV7-3,CASSITGGVNEKLFF,TGTGCCAGCAGCATCACAGGGGGTGTTAATGAAAAACTGTTTTTT
-,TRBJ2-5,many,TRBV11-2,CASSTLTGRQETQYF,TGTGCCAGCAGCACCCTGACAGGACGTCAAGAGACCCAGTACTTC
-,TRBJ1-1,-,TRBV7-6,CASSSGLGGTEAFF,TGTGCCAGCAGCTCAGGGTTGGGGGGTACTGAAGCTTTCTTT
-,TRBJ2-7,once,TRBV10-3,CAISESLSDRSSSYEQYF,TGTGCCATCAGTGAGTCGCTGTCCGACAGGTCGAGCTCCTACGAGCAGTACTTC
TRBD2,TRBJ2-5,many,TRBV28,CASKLAFQETQYF,TGTGCCAGCAAACTAGCGTTCCAAGAGACCCAGTACTTC
TRBD2,TRBJ2-7,few,TRBV27,CASSWGGRAYEQYF,TGTGCCAGCAGTTGGGGCGGGAGGGCCTACGAGCAGTACTTC
TRBD1,TRBJ1-2,many,TRBV20-1,CSATTGSAGGYTF,TGCAGTGCGACGACAGGGTCAGCTGGTGGCTACACCTTC
-,TRBJ2-3,-,TRBV6-2/TRBV6-3,CATLVLGSTDTQYF,TGTGCCACCTTGGTACTAGGAAGCACAGATACGCAGTATTTT
-,TRBJ1-1,few,TRBV5-1,CASSPTGTRNTEAFF,TGCGCCAGCAGCCCAACCGGGACACGGAACACTGAAGCTTTCTTT
-,TRBJ2-2,many,TRBV20-1,CSARDPRNANTGELFF,TGCAGTGCTAGAGATCCCCGGAACGCGAACACCGGGGAGCTGTTTTTT
-,TRBJ1-1,once,TRBV12-3/TRBV12-4,CASSPYRTATNTEAFF,TGTGCCAGCAGTCCCTACCGGACAGCGACGAACACTGAAGCTTTCTTT
TRBD2,TRBJ2-3,-,TRBV12-5,CASGLGTNTDTQYF,TGTGCTAGTGGTCTCGGGACTAATACAGATACGCAGTATTTT
-,TRBJ2-7,-,TRBV6-5,CASSSSSHEQYF,TGTGCCAGCAGTTCCTCCTCCCACGAGCAGTACTTC
TRBD2,TRBJ2-5,-,TRBV5-6,CASSLLLLAGETQYF,TGTGCCAGCAGCTTGTTACTCCTAGCGGGAGAGACCCAGTACTTC
-,TRBJ2-2,many,TRBV9,CASSVVSGRITGELFF,TGTGCCAGCAGCGTAGTATCAGGGAGGATCACCGGGGAGCTGTTTTTT
TRBD1,TRBJ2-7,few,TRBV5-1,CASKKDGTGSYEQYF,TGCGCCAGCAAGAAGGATGGGACAGGATCCTACGAGCAGTACTTC
TRBD1,TRBJ1-2,many,TRBV7-8,CASSLARTGVVGYTF,TGTGCCAGCAGCTTAGCGCGGACAGGGGTGGTGGGCTACACCTTC
-,TRBJ1-1,many,TRBV27,CASRRTGGMNTEAFF,TGTGCCAGCAGGCGAACAGGTGGGATGAACACTGAAGCTTTCTTT
-,TRBJ2-7,-,TRBV19,CASSSGLSSYEQYF,TGTGCCAGTAGTTCCGGGCTATCCTCCTACGAGCAGTACTTC
TRBD1,TRBJ1-1,-,TRBV4-3,CASSHPLRGQETEAFF,TGCGCCAGCAGCCACCCTTTGAGGGGGCAGGAGACTGAAGCTTTCTTT
-,TRBJ2-7,many,TRBV6-2/TRBV6-3,CASSTGGGSYAQYF,TGTGCCAGCAGTACCGGTGGCGGGTCTTACGCGCAGTACTTC
-,TRBJ1-1,-,TRBV6-1,CASSPPSSWGRAEAFF,TGTGCCAGCAGTCCCCCTTCATCGTGGGGTCGGGCTGAAGCTTTCTTT
-,TRBJ2-6,-,TRBV7-2,CASSSSGNSGANVLTF,TGTGCCAGCAGCTCATCAGGGAACTCTGGGGCCAACGTCCTGACTTTC
TRBD2,TRBJ2-1,-,TRBV28,CASGGLAGAYNEQFF,TGTGCCAGCGGGGGACTAGCGGGAGCCTACAATGAGCAGTTCTTC
-,TRBJ1-5,many,TRBV7-3,CASSLEQPNQPQHF,TGTGCCAGCAGCTTAGAACAGCCCAATCAGCCCCAGCATTTT
TRBD1,TRBJ2-3,-,TRBV29-1,CSVESPGQGGRYADTQYF,TGCAGCGTTGAATCCCCGGGACAGGGGGGAAGATACGCAGATACGCAGTATTTT
TRBD2,TRBJ2-7,few,TRBV7-9,CASSLAGGLGEQYF,TGTGCCAGCAGTTTAGCGGGAGGCCTAGGCGAGCAGTACTTC
TRBD1,TRBJ2-7,many,TRBV28,CASSLKTDRAKQYF,TGTGCCAGCAGCTTAAAGACGGACAGGGCTAAGCAGTACTTC
-,TRBJ2-7,-,TRBV27,CASNETPYEQYF,TGTGCCAGCAACGAAACCCCCTACGAGCAGTACTTC
-,TRBJ1-2,few,TRBV25-1,CASSVSGVDGYTF,TGTGCCAGCAGTGTCTCGGGGGTAGATGGCTACACCTTC
-,TRBJ1-1,-,TRBV4-3,CASSQEGESVMNTEAFF,TGCGCCAGCAGCCAAGAAGGTGAGAGCGTTATGAACACTGAAGCTTTCTTT
-,TRBJ1-6,many,TRBV28,CASSLLGRDNSPLHF,TGTGCCAGCAGTTTATTAGGGAGGGATAATTCACCCCTCCACTTT
TRBD1,TRBJ2-1,few,TRBV18,CASSQPGQSWPEQFF,TGTGCCAGCTCCCAACCGGGACAGTCCTGGCCTGAGCAGTTCTTC
TRBD1,TRBJ1-1,-,TRBV7-9,CASSLAGQLGSEAFF,TGTGCCAGCAGCTTAGCGGGACAGCTAGGGAGTGAAGCTTTCTTT
-,TRBJ1-1,many,TRBV27,CASSLSGAYTEAFF,TGTGCCAGCAGTTTATCCGGGGCTTACACTGAAGCTTTCTTT
TRBD1,TRBJ2-7,-,TRBV28,CASSFGQGEDEQYF,TGTGCCAGCAGCTTCGGACAGGGTGAAGACGAGCAGTACTTC
-,TRBJ2-2,many,TRBV15,CATGLFIGELFF,TGTGCCACGGGACTCTTTATCGGGGAGCTGTTTTTT
TRBD1,TRBJ1-1,few,TRBV18,CASSPLSGQVMNTEAFF,TGTGCCAGCTCACCACTTTCGGGACAGGTAATGAACACTGAAGCTTTCTTT
-,TRBJ1-1,many,TRBV28,CASNTGSMNTEAFF,TGTGCCAGCAACACCGGGTCAATGAACACTGAAGCTTTCTTT
TRBD1,TRBJ2-6,-,TRBV29-1,CSANGDRASGANVLTF,TGCAGCGCCAATGGGGACAGGGCATCTGGGGCCAACGTCCTGACTTTC
-,TRBJ2-3,-,TRBV12-3/TRBV12-4,CASSKRSTDTQYF,TGTGCCAGCAGTAAGCGGAGCACAGATACGCAGTATTTT